Listed below are T cell receptor beta chains from one sample, sequenced in a study of CD8+ T cells in alopecia areata. Method: immunoSEQ multiplex PCR; TCRdb's copy keeps in-frame clones and lacks some. This sample has some 120,000 clones; 45% to 60% occur once, and the top ten carry less than 5.5%. The material was CD4+ T cells sorted from blood, obtained at week 0. The source is a human donor with alopecia areata. CDR3s include the opening cysteine and the closing phenylalanine or tryptophan. A D gene is named only where the DNA matches it firmly. Not all rows give a size; the values are once, few, many and, for expanded clones, a class.

CDR3 length	D gene	V gene	clone size	J gene	CDR3 protein	CDR3 DNA
17	TRBD1	TRBV12-5	few	TRBJ2-2	CASGQGQGGLNTGELFF	TGTGCTAGTGGTCAAGGACAGGGGGGACTAAACACCGGGGAGCTGTTTTTT
14	TRBD1	TRBV29-1	NA	TRBJ1-1	CSVHFRGMNTEAFF	TGCAGCGTCCACTTCAGGGGGATGAACACTGAAGCTTTCTTT
14	NA	TRBV9	few	TRBJ2-1	CASSVVPTTGEQFF	TGTGCCAGCAGCGTAGTACCGACGACGGGAGAGCAGTTCTTC
12	NA	TRBV18	NA	TRBJ2-1	CASSRPSGEPFF	TGTGCCAGCTCCCGACCTTCAGGGGAGCCGTTCTTC
17	NA	TRBV11-2	NA	TRBJ2-7	CASSLDGGQILPYEQYF	TGTGCCAGCAGCTTAGACGGAGGACAAATTCTACCCTACGAGCAGTACTTC
16	NA	TRBV7-9	few	TRBJ2-5	CASSFPRGRPEETQYF	TGTGCCAGCAGCTTTCCCCGGGGGAGGCCGGAAGAGACCCAGTACTTC
15	TRBD1	TRBV6-5	NA	TRBJ2-2	CASNYRGVSTGELFF	TGTGCCAGCAACTACAGGGGGGTTAGCACCGGGGAGCTGTTTTTT
15	TRBD1	TRBV10-3	NA	TRBJ2-2	CAISEEDRDTGELFF	TGTGCCATCAGTGAAGAGGACAGGGATACCGGGGAGCTGTTTTTT
16	TRBD1	TRBV7-2	NA	TRBJ2-7	CASSLGFVGQGDEQYF	TGTGCCAGCAGCTTAGGGTTTGTGGGACAGGGGGACGAGCAGTACTTC
11	NA	TRBV6-6	NA	TRBJ2-3	CATLNTDTQYF	TGTGCCACCCTTAACACAGATACGCAGTATTTT
13	NA	TRBV19	NA	TRBJ2-7	CGTAQTGESAQYF	TGTGGAACTGCCCAGACAGGTGAATCGGCGCAGTACTTC
15	TRBD1	TRBV25-1	once	TRBJ1-1	CASRGDRVGNTEAFF	TGTGCCAGCAGGGGAGACAGGGTGGGGAACACTGAAGCTTTCTTT
13	NA	TRBV5-8	NA	TRBJ2-1	CASSLGTRNEQFF	TGTGCCAGCAGCTTGGGAACGCGTAATGAGCAGTTCTTC
15	NA	TRBV4-3	NA	TRBJ2-3	CASSQDAASTDTQYF	TGCGCCAGCAGCCAAGATGCGGCTAGCACAGATACGCAGTATTTT
12	NA	TRBV7-3	NA	TRBJ2-2	CASSFKPGELFF	TGTGCCAGCAGCTTCAAGCCCGGGGAGCTGTTTTTT
12	NA	TRBV19	NA	TRBJ2-3	CASSIPTDTQYF	TGTGCCAGTAGTATTCCCACAGATACGCAGTATTTT
17	TRBD1	TRBV7-2	NA	TRBJ1-5	CASSPTGAVYSNQPQHF	TGTGCCAGCAGCCCGACAGGGGCCGTGTATAGCAATCAGCCCCAGCATTTT
12	NA	TRBV30	NA	TRBJ1-3	CAWNRDGNTIYF	TGTGCCTGGAACCGAGATGGAAACACCATATATTTT
15	NA	TRBV27	NA	TRBJ2-2	CASSLYRLNTGELFF	TGTGCCAGCAGTCTCTATCGGTTGAACACCGGGGAGCTGTTTTTT
13	NA	TRBV6-5	once	TRBJ1-2	CASSYSGDYGYTF	TGTGCCAGCAGTTACTCGGGGGACTATGGCTACACCTTC
14	NA	TRBV2	NA	TRBJ2-2	CAVPEGKIAGELFF	TGTGCCGTACCTGAGGGGAAAATCGCCGGGGAGCTGTTTTTT
15	TRBD1	TRBV6-5	NA	TRBJ2-5	CASSYSGTVQETQYF	TGTGCCAGCAGTTACTCCGGGACAGTTCAAGAGACCCAGTACTTC
14	TRBD2	TRBV29-1	once	TRBJ2-1	CSVVASGYDNEQFF	TGCAGCGTTGTAGCTAGCGGTTATGACAATGAGCAGTTCTTC
13	NA	TRBV27	NA	TRBJ1-1	CASSLSRRTEAFF	TGTGCCAGCAGTTTATCGAGACGCACTGAAGCTTTCTTT
14	NA	TRBV5-6	NA	TRBJ2-7	CASSLRVGGAEQYF	TGTGCCAGCAGCTTGAGGGTAGGGGGGGCCGAGCAGTACTTC
14	NA	TRBV28	NA	TRBJ2-5	CASSFSGIQETQYF	TGTGCCAGCAGTTTCTCCGGGATCCAAGAGACCCAGTACTTC
17	TRBD1	TRBV7-9	NA	TRBJ2-5	CASSAGTGFGSVETQYF	TGTGCCAGCAGCGCCGGGACAGGGTTTGGGTCCGTGGAGACCCAGTACTTC
13	NA	TRBV5-1	NA	TRBJ2-5	CASSRVGLETQYF	TGCGCCAGCAGCCGTGTGGGGTTAGAGACCCAGTACTTC